Listed here are 17 T cell receptor beta chains from one sample, sequenced in a study of CD8 T cells in ankylosing spondylitis. Each CDR3 protein gets one entry after TCRdb re-called the 5' RACE reads with MiXCR. The sample contains about 23,000 distinct CDR3 sequences, less than 20% of which appear only once. The sample was blood. The receptor set was obtained from a male donor with ankylosing spondylitis or in good health (not recorded which).

The table lists this clonotype with many counts. The chain joins TRBV27 to TRBJ2-1; D is perhaps TRBD2 (6 bases). From germline, CDR1 is MNHEY and CDR2 SMNVEV (reference sequence). The CDR3 consists of 14 residues. Trimming pared 4 bases from V and 6 bases from J, leaving 13 bases between. CDR3 loop: CASSWTGVSNEQFF. CDR3 nucleotide sequence: TGTGCCAGCAGTTGGACGGGAGTTTCCAATGAGCAGTTCTTC.

The rearrangement uses TRBV29-1 and TRBJ2-3; D gene ambiguous. With 1 base removed from V and 4 bases from J, the gap between germline ends came to 9 bases. The germline gives CDR1 SQVTM, CDR2 ANQGSEA. The CDR3 runs 13 residues. CDR3 nucleotide sequence: TGCAGCGTTGAAGTAGTTTCCCCAGATACGCAGTATTTT. Its translation: CSVEVVSPDTQYF.

The chain is built from TRBV29-1 and TRBJ1-4; 9 nucleotides agree with TRBD1. The V gene's germline CDR1 is SQVTM and CDR2 ANQGSEA. V lost 6 bases, J lost 5 bases, and 4 bases stayed unmatched. This CDR3 has 13 residues. CDR3 loop: CSVTGQGNEKLFF. The CDR3 nucleotides read TGCAGCGTAACGGGACAGGGAAATGAAAAACTGTTTTTT.

The V call is TRBV20-1, the J call TRBJ2-7, with 7 bases identical to TRBD1. This CDR3 comprises 15 residues. Germline V gene sequence: CDR1 DFQATT, CDR2 SNEGSKA (reference sequence). J gave up 4 bases and V 5 bases, and 14 bases lay outside the gene matches. The CDR3 bases are TGCAGTGCTCGATCAGGACAGGCTTGGGGGTACGAGCAGTACTTC. Its translation: CSARSGQAWGYEQYF.

The chain uses TRBV11-1 and TRBJ2-1; D might be TRBD1 (5 bases). Germline V CDR1 and CDR2: SGHAT, FQDESV (reference sequence). CDR3 length: 14 amino acids. V was trimmed by 3 bases and J by 4 bases, leaving 10 bases between them. In nucleotides, the CDR3 is TGTGCCAGCAGCTTTACAGGAGATTACAATGAGCAGTTCTTC. Translating gives CASSFTGDYNEQFF.

This clonotype was seen repeatedly, ten times or more. The rearrangement joins TRBV7-3 to TRBJ2-2; 9 bases are shared with TRBD1. This CDR3 comprises 15 residues. With V trimmed by 5 bases and J by 3 bases, 4 bases remained unmatched. Per the germline V gene, CDR1 is SGHTA and CDR2 is FQGTGA. CDR3 coding DNA: TGTGCCAGCAGCCCTACAGGGGGCGACACCGGGGAGCTGTTTTTT. Translated: CASSPTGGDTGELFF.

This clonotype has more than one count but fewer than ten. The CDR3: CASSLEGRFSYEQYF. Written as DNA, the CDR3 is TGTGCCAGCAGCTTAGAAGGGCGGTTCTCCTACGAGCAGTACTTC. The chain is built from TRBV7-2 and TRBJ2-7; D is unresolved. Looked up from germline, CDR1 is SGHTA and CDR2 is FQGNSA. V lost 1 base, J lost 0 bases, and 10 bases lay in between. The CDR3 is 15 amino acids.

DNA for the CDR3: TGCAGCGTTGAAGGGTTCGGGACTAGCGGGAGGCTCTACGAGCAGTACTTC. This gives the protein CSVEGFGTSGRLYEQYF. The rearrangement uses TRBV29-1 and TRBJ2-7; 15 bases align to TRBD2. CDR3 size: 17 residues. Per germline, CDR1 SQVTM and CDR2 ANQGSEA. V lost 1 base and J lost 3; bases outside the gene matches: 7.

This rearrangement joins TRBV9 to TRBJ2-2, with D possibly TRBD1 on 6 matching bases. Germline CDR1 SGDLS, CDR2 YYNGEE. The CDR3 consists of 13 residues. V lost 1 base to trimming and J lost 6 bases, with 7 bases between them. CDR3 nucleotide sequence: TGTGCCAGCAGCGTATCAGGGGCCGGGGAGCTGTTTTTT. Residues: CASSVSGAGELFF. The variable domain in full, with the rest retrieved from reference TRBV9 and TRBJ2-2, is DSGVTQTPKHLITATGQRVTLRCSPRSGDLSVYWYQQSLDQGLQFLIQYYNGEERAKGNILERFSAQQFPDLHSELNLSSLELGDSALYFCASSVSGAGELFFGEGSRLTVL.

This clonotype was recorded at least ten times. This chain joins TRBV7-9 and TRBJ1-1, with D unclear. Trimming cost V 2 bases and J 7 bases, with 8 bases left between them. Germline CDR1 reads SEHNR; CDR2 reads FQNEAQ (reference sequence). This CDR3 has 12 residues. In nucleotides, the CDR3 is TGTGCCAGCAGCTTATCTGAGGGTGAAGCTTTCTTT. Protein: CASSLSEGEAFF.

This clonotype was seen a few times. The chain recombines TRBV7-2 with TRBJ2-2; unclear D gene. This CDR3 spans 13 amino acids. V was pared by 3 bases and J by 7 bases, with 9 bases between. Germline CDR1 and CDR2: SGHTA and FQGNSA. For the CDR3, the DNA is TGTGCCAGCAGCTTTGTTGCGCTCGGGGAGCTGTTTTTT. Translating it yields CASSFVALGELFF.

This chain links TRBV29-1 with TRBJ2-7; 8 bases are shared with TRBD1. Germline loops: CDR1 SQVTM, CDR2 ANQGSEA. The CDR3 sequence is 12 residues long. Germline trimming cut 7 bases from V and 4 bases from J; bases unmatched to any gene: 6. As DNA, the CDR3 is TGCAGCGGATCGACAGGGGATTACGAGCAGTACTTC. Its protein is CSGSTGDYEQYF.

Many counts were recorded for this clonotype. The genes are TRBV4-1 and TRBJ2-7, with a tentative D call TRBD2 (5 bases). This CDR3 contains 15 residues. V shed 3 bases and J shed 4 bases, with 16 bases lying between them. Per the germline V gene, CDR1 is MGHRA and CDR2 is YSYEKL. CDR3 loop: CASSHGGLMGYEQYF. The DNA of the CDR3 is TGCGCCAGCAGCCACGGAGGCCTAATGGGGTACGAGCAGTACTTC.

In this sample, this clonotype turned up a few times. The chain links TRBV4-3 to TRBJ2-3; D unresolved. The CDR3 covers 13 residues. Trimming shortened V by 4 bases and J by 0 bases, and 5 bases separated the two germline ends. Germline V gene data show CDR1 as LGHNA and CDR2 as YSLEER. The CDR3 region has the DNA TGCGCCAGCAGCCCGGCTAGCACAGATACGCAGTATTTT. Its protein is CASSPASTDTQYF.

The chain carries TRBV20-1 and TRBJ2-1, with D unresolved. V was pared by 3 bases and J by 7 bases, with 10 bases between. Germline CDR1 DFQATT, CDR2 SNEGSKA (reference sequence). This CDR3 is 12 amino acids long. CDR3 in DNA: TGCAGTGCTAGTCTTGGAGTGAATGAGCAGTTCTTC. The encoded protein is CSASLGVNEQFF.

This clonotype has a count of ten or more. This sequence joins TRBV9 and TRBJ2-5; 12 bases line up with TRBD2. The CDR3 length is 15 residues. V lost 4 bases, J lost 4 bases, and 5 bases stayed unmatched. Germline CDR1 is SGDLS and CDR2 is YYNGEE. The CDR3 spells CASSFATSGRETQYF. The CDR3 DNA is TGTGCCAGCAGCTTTGCGACTAGCGGGAGAGAGACCCAGTACTTC.

At least ten counts were recorded for this clonotype. The chain links TRBV20-1 to TRBJ1-2; D not certain. This CDR3 has 12 amino acids. CDR1 DFQATT and CDR2 SNEGSKA come from the germline V gene (reference sequence). V gave up 5 bases and J gave up 4 bases, with 11 bases separating them. The CDR3 loop is CSAPEGIYGYTF. CDR3 nucleotides: TGCAGTGCTCCGGAAGGGATCTATGGCTACACCTTC.